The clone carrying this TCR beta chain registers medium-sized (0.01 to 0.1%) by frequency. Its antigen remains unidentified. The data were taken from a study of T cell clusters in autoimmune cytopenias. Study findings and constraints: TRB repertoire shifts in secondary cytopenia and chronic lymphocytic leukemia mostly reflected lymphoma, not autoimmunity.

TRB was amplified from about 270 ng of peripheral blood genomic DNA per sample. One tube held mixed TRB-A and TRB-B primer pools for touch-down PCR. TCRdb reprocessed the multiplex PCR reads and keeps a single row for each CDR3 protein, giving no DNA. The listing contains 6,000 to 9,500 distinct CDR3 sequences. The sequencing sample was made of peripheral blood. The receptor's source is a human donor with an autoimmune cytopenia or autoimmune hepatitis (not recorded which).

The CDR3: CASDGLGYNEQFF. V gene TRBV6-6 combines with J gene TRBJ2-1. The CDR3 runs to 13 residues. Germline CDR1 is MNHNY and CDR2 is SVGAGI (reference sequence).